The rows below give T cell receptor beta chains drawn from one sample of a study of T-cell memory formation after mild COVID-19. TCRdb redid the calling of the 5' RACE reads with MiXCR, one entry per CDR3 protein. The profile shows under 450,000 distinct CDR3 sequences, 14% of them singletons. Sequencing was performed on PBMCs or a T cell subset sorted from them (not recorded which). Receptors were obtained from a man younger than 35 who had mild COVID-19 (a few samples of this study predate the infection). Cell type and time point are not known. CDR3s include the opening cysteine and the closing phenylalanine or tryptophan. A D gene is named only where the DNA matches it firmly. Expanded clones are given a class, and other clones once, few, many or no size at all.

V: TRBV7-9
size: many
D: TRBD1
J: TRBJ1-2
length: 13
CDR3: CASSSTGDGGYTF
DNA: TGTGCCAGCAGTTCGACAGGGGACGGAGGCTACACCTTC

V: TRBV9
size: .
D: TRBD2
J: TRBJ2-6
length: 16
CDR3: CASSVAGGPGANVLTF
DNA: TGTGCCAGCAGCGTAGCGGGGGGGCCTGGGGCCAACGTCCTGACTTTC

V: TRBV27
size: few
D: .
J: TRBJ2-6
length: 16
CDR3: CASSLSGGTGANVLTF
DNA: TGTGCCAGCAGTTTATCAGGGGGTACTGGGGCCAACGTCCTGACTTTC

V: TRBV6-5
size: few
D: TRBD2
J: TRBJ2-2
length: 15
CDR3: CASSRRGGVTGELFF
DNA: TGTGCCAGCAGCAGACGGGGGGGGGTCACCGGGGAGCTGTTTTTT

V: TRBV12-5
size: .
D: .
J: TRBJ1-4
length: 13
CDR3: CASGLPTPGALAF
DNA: TGTGCTAGTGGTTTGCCAACCCCGGGGGCCCTGGCCTTT

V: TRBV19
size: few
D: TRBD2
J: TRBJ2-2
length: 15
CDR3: CASKDSGGNTGELFF
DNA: TGTGCCAGTAAAGATAGCGGGGGGAACACCGGGGAGCTGTTTTTT

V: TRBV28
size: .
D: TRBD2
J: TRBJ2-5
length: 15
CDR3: CASSIAGEYQETQYF
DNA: TGTGCCAGCAGTATAGCGGGTGAGTACCAAGAGACCCAGTACTTC

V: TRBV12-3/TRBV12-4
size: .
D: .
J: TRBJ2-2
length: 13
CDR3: CASSSSWAGELFF
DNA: TGTGCCAGCAGTTCTAGTTGGGCCGGGGAGCTGTTTTTT

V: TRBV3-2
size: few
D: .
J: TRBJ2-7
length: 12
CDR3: CKEGTFNYEQYF
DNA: TGTAAGGAGGGGACTTTCAACTACGAGCAGTACTTC

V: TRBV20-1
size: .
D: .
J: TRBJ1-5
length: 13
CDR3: CSASEDVITSQHF
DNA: TGCAGTGCTAGTGAGGATGTAATCACCAGCCAGCATTTT

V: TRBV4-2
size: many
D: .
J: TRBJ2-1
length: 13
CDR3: CASSQEGGDEQFF
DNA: TGTGCCAGCAGCCAAGAGGGGGGCGATGAGCAGTTCTTC

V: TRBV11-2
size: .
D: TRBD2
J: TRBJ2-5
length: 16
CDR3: CASSPLLVAGQETQYF
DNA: TGTGCCAGCAGCCCCCTCCTAGTAGCGGGGCAGGAGACCCAGTACTTC

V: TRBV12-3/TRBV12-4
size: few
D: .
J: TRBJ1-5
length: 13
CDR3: CASSWVVDQPQHF
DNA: TGTGCCAGCAGTTGGGTTGTGGATCAGCCCCAGCATTTT

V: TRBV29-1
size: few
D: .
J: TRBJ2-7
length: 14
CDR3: CSVEGGALSYEQYF
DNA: TGCAGCGTTGAAGGGGGAGCGCTCTCCTACGAGCAGTACTTC

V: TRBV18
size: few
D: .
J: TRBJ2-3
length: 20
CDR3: CASSPTRASTGGYPTDTQYF
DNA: TGTGCCAGCTCACCCACGAGGGCTTCGACGGGGGGCTACCCCACAGATACGCAGTATTTT

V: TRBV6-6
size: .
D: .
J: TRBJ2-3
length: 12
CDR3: CASSRVENTQYF
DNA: TGTGCCAGCTCGAGGGTTGAGAATACGCAGTATTTT

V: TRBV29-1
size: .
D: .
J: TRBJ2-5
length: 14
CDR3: CSVERAGAVETQYF
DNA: TGCAGCGTTGAAAGGGCAGGGGCCGTTGAGACCCAGTACTTC

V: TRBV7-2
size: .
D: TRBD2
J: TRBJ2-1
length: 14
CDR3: CASSPWTSSGEQFF
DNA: TGTGCCAGCAGCCCGTGGACTAGCTCAGGGGAGCAGTTCTTC

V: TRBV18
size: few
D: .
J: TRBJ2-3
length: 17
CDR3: CASSPLGGSVYDDTQYF
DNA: TGTGCCAGCTCACCCCTTGGGGGCTCCGTATACGACGATACGCAGTATTTT

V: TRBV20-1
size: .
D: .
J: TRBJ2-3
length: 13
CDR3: CSATYSSTDTQYF
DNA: TGCAGTGCTACTTACTCTAGCACAGATACGCAGTATTTT

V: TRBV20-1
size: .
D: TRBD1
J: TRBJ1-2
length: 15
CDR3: CSARDDARGLYGYTF
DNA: TGCAGTGCTAGAGATGACGCCAGGGGGCTCTATGGCTACACCTTC

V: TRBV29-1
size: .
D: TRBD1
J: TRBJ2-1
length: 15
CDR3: CSVPQGQGSRNEQFF
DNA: TGCAGCGTTCCTCAGGGACAGGGGTCGAGAAATGAGCAGTTCTTC

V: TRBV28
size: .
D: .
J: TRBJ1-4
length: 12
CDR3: CAIGRAAEKLFF
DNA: TGTGCCATCGGCAGGGCGGCTGAAAAACTGTTTTTT

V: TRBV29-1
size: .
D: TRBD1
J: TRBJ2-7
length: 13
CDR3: CSVWTGSLYEQYF
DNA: TGCAGCGTATGGACAGGATCCCTCTACGAGCAGTACTTC

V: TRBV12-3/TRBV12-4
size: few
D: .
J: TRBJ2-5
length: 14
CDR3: CASSPLRGGETQYF
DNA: TGTGCCAGCAGCCCATTGAGGGGGGGAGAGACCCAGTACTTC

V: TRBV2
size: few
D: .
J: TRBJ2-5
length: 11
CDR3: CADGETETQYF
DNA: TGTGCCGACGGGGAGACGGAGACCCAGTACTTC

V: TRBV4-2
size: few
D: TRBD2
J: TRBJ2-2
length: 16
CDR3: CASSQGTSGGVGELFF
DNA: TGTGCCAGCAGCCAGGGGACTAGCGGGGGCGTCGGGGAGCTGTTTTTT

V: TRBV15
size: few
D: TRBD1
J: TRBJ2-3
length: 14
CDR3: CATSWQGVLDTQYF
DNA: TGTGCCACCAGCTGGCAGGGGGTCTTAGATACGCAGTATTTT

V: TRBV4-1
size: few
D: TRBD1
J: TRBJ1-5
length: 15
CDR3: CASSQESGGGQPQHF
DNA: TGCGCCAGCAGCCAAGAATCAGGGGGCGGACAGCCCCAGCATTTT

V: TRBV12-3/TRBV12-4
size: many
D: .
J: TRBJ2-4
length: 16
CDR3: CASSFSSTLAKNIQYF
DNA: TGTGCCAGCAGTTTCTCTTCGACATTAGCCAAAAACATTCAGTACTTC

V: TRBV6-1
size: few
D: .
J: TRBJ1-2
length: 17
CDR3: CASRDTLGGAANYGYTF
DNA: TGTGCCAGCAGGGACACGTTAGGGGGGGCCGCAAACTATGGCTACACCTTC

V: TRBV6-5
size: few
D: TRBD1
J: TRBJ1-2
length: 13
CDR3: CASSRDRVDGYTF
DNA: TGTGCCAGCAGTCGGGACAGGGTAGATGGCTACACCTTC

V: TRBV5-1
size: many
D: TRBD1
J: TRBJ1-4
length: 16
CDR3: CASSLAQQGSGEKLFF
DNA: TGCGCCAGCAGCTTGGCCCAACAGGGGAGTGGAGAAAAACTGTTTTTT

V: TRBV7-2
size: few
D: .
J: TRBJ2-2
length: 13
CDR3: CASSLALPGELFF
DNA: TGTGCCAGCAGCTTAGCTCTACCCGGGGAGCTGTTTTTT

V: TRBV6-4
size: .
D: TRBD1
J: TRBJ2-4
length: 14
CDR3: CASSPGSTGDIQYF
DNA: TGTGCCAGCAGTCCTGGTTCGACAGGGGACATTCAGTACTTC

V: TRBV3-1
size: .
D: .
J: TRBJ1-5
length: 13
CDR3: CASSQGTASPQHF
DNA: TGTGCCAGCAGCCAAGGGACCGCCTCGCCCCAGCATTTT

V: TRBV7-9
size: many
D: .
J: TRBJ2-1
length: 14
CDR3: CASSFWGLDNEQFF
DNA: TGTGCCAGCAGCTTTTGGGGTTTGGACAATGAGCAGTTCTTC

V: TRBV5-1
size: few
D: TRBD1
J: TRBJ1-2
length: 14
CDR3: CAASRTGGAEGYTF
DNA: TGCGCCGCCTCCAGGACAGGGGGCGCGGAGGGCTACACCTTC

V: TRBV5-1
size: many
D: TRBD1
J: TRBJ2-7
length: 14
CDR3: CASETGTGGDEQYF
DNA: TGCGCCAGCGAAACCGGGACAGGGGGCGACGAGCAGTACTTC

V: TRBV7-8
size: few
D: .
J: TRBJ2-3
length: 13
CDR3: CASSPRWGEAQYF
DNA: TGTGCCAGCAGCCCCAGGTGGGGTGAAGCGCAGTATTTT

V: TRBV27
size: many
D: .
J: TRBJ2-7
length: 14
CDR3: CASSLIRGAHEQYF
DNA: TGTGCCAGCAGTTTAATCAGGGGAGCTCATGAGCAGTACTTC

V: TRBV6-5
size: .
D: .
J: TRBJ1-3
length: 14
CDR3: CASTDRTSGNTIYF
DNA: TGTGCCAGCACCGACCGGACCTCTGGAAACACCATATATTTT

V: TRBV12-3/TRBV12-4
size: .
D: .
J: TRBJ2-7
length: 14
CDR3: CASSLLLSSDEQYF
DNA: TGTGCCAGCAGTTTGTTGTTGAGTTCGGACGAGCAGTACTTC

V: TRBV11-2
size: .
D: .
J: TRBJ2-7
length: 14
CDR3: CASSLGIRDYEQYF
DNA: TGTGCCAGCAGCTTAGGTATTAGGGACTACGAGCAGTACTTC

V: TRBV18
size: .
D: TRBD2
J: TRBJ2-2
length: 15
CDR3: CASSPREGNTGELFF
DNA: TGTGCCAGCTCACCACGGGAGGGGAACACCGGGGAGCTGTTTTTT

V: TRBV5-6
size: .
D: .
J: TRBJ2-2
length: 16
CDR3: CASSSARKGRTGELFF
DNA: TGTGCCAGCAGCTCGGCTAGAAAAGGGCGCACCGGGGAGCTGTTTTTT